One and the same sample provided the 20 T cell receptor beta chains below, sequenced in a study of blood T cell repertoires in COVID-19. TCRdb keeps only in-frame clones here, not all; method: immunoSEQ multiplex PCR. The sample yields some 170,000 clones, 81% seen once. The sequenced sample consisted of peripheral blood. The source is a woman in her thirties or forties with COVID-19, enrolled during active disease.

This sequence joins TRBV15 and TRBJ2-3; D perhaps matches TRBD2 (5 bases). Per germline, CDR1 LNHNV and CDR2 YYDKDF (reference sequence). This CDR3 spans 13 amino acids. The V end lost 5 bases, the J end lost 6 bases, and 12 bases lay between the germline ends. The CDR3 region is CATSVPGGDTQYF. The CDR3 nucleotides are TGTGCCACCAGCGTTCCTGGCGGGGATACGCAGTATTTT.

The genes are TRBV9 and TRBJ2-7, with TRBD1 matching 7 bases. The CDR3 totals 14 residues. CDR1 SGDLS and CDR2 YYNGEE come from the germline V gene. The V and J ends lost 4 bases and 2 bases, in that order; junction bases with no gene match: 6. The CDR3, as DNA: TGTGCCAGCAGCCGGGACAGAAAGACCTACGAGCAGTACGTC. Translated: CASSRDRKTYEQYV.

CDR3 DNA: TGTGCCAGCACCTCGACTAGCGGGGGGGAAGAGACCCAGTACTTC. Amino acids: CASTSTSGGEETQYF. V and J are TRBV27 and TRBJ2-5; 14 positions agree with TRBD2. J was trimmed by 3 bases and V by 7 bases; bases with no gene match: 4. Germline V CDR1 and CDR2: MNHEY, SMNVEV (reference sequence). This CDR3 is 15 amino acids long.

The CDR3 sequence is CASSPEGQGVRSTEAFF. The DNA of the CDR3 is TGTGCCAGCAGCCCAGAGGGACAGGGGGTGAGAAGCACTGAAGCTTTCTTT. This sequence joins TRBV7-9 and TRBJ1-1; 11 nucleotides match TRBD1. The ends lost 5 bases at V and 4 bases at J; junction bases unmatched: 12. The CDR3 consists of 17 residues. Germline lookup yields CDR1 SEHNR and CDR2 FQNEAQ (reference sequence).

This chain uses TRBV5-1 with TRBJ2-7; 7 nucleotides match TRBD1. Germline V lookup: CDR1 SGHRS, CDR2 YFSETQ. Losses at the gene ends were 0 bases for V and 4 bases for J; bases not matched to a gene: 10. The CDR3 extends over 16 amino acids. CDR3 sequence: CASSLGQGIAMYEQYF. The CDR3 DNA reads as TGCGCCAGCAGCTTGGGACAGGGAATCGCTATGTACGAGCAGTACTTC.

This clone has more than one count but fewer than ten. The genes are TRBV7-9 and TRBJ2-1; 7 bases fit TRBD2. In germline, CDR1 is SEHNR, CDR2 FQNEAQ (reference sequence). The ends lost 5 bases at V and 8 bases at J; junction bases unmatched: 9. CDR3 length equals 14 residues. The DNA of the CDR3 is TGTGCCAGCAGCCCGACCTGGGGAGGGGATGAGCAGTTCTTC. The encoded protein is CASSPTWGGDEQFF.

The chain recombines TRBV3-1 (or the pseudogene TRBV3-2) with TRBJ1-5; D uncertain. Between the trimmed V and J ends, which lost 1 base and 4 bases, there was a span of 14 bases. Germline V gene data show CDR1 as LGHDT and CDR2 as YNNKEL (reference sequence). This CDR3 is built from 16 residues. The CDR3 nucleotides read TGTGCCAGCAGCCAAGGTACCTCCGGTGCGAATCAGCCCCAGCATTTT. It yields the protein CASSQGTSGANQPQHF.

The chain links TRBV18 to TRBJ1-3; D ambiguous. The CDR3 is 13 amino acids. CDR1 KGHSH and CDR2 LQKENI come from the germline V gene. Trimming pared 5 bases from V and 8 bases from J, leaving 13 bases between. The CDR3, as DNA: TGTGCCAGCTCAATTCACAGTGGCGACACCATATATTTT. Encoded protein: CASSIHSGDTIYF.

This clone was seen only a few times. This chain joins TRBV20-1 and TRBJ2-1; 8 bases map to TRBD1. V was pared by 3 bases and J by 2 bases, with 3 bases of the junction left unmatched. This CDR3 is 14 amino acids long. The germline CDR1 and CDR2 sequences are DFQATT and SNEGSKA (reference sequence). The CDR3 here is CSASGQGTYNEQFF. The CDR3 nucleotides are TGCAGTGCTAGTGGACAGGGAACCTACAATGAGCAGTTCTTC.

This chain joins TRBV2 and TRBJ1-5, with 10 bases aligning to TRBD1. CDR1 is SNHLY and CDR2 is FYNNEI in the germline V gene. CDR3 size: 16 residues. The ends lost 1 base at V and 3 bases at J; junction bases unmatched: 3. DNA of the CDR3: TGTGCCAGCAGTGAAGAGGACAGGGGGTACAATCAGCCCCAGCATTTT. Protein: CASSEEDRGYNQPQHF.

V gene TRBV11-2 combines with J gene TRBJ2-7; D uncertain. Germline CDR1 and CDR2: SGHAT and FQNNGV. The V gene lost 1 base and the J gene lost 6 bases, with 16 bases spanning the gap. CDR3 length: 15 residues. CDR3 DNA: TGTGCCAGCAGCTTAGGCATGGGTCTAGTCGGCGAGCAGTACTTC. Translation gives CASSLGMGLVGEQYF.

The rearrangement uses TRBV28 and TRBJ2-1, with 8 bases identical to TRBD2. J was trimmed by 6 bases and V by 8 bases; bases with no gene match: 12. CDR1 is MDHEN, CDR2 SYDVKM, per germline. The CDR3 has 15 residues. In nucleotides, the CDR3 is TGTGCCAGCTCTCAAAGCGGGAGAAGGCGCAATGAGCAGTTCTTC. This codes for CASSQSGRRRNEQFF.

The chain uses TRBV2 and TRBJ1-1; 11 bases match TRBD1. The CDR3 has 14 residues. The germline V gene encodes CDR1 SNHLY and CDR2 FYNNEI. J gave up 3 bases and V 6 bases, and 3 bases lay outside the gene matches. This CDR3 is CASSRGQGDTEAFF. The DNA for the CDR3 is TGTGCCAGCAGCCGGGGACAGGGGGACACTGAAGCTTTCTTT.

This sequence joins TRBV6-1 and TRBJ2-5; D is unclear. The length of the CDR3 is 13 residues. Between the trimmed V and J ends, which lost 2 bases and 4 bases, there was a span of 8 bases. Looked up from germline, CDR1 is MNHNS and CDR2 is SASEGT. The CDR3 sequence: CASSELVGETQYF. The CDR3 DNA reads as TGTGCCAGCAGTGAACTAGTAGGAGAGACCCAGTACTTC.

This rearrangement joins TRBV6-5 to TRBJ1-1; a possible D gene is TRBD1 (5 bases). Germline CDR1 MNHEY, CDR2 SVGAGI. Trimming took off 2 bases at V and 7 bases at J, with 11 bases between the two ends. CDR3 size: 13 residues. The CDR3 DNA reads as TGTGCCAGCAGTTACGACGGGGGGAGTGAAGCTTTCTTT. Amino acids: CASSYDGGSEAFF.

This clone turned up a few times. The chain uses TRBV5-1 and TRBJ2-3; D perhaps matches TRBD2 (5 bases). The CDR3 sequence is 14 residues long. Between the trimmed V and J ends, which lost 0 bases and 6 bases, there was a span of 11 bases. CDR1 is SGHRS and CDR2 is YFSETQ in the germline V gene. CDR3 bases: TGCGCCAGCAGCTTGGTAGGGAGTATGGATACGCAGTATTTT. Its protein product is CASSLVGSMDTQYF.

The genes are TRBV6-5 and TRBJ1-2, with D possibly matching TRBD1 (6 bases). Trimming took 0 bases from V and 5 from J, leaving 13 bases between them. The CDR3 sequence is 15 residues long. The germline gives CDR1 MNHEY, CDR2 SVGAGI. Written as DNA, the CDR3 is TGTGCCAGCAGTTACTCGAGGGGGGGTTGGTATGGCTACACCTTC. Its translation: CASSYSRGGWYGYTF.

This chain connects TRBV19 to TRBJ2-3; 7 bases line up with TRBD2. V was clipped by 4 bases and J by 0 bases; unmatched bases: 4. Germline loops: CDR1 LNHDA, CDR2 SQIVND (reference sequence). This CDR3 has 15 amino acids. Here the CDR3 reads CASSTLAASTDTQYF. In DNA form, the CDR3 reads TGTGCCAGTAGTACCCTAGCGGCTAGCACAGATACGCAGTATTTT.

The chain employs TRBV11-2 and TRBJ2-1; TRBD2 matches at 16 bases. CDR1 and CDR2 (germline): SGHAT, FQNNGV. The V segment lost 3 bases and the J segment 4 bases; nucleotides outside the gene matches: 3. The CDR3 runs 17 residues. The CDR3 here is CASSLGTSGGAYNEQFF. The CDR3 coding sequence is TGTGCCAGCAGCTTGGGGACTAGCGGGGGGGCTTACAATGAGCAGTTCTTC.

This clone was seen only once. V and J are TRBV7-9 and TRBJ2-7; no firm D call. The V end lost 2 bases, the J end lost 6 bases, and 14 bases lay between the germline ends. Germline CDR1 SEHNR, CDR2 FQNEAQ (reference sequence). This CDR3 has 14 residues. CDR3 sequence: CASSLSLPGSEQYF. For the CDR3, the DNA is TGTGCCAGCAGCTTAAGTCTCCCGGGTTCCGAGCAGTACTTC.